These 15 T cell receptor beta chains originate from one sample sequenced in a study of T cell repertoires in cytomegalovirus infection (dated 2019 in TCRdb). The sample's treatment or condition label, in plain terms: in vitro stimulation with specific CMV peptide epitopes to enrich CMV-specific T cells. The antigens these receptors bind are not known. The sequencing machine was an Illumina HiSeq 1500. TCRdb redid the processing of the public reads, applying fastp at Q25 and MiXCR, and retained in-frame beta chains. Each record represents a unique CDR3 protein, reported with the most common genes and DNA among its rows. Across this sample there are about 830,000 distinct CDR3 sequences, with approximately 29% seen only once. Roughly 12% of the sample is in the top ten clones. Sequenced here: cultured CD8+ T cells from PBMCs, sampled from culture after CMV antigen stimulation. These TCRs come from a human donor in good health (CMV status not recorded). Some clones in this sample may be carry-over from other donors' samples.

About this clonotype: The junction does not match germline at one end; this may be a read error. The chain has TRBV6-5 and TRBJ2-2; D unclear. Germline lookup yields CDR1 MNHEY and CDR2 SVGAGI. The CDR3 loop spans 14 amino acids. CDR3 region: CASSYRMFTEELFF. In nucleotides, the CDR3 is TGTGCCAGCAGTTACAGAATGTTCACCGAGGAGCTGTTTTTT.

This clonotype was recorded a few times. The CDR3 protein is CASSLPGRYTEAFF. CDR3 DNA: TGTGCCAGCAGCTTGCCAGGGAGGTACACTGAAGCTTTCTTT. This chain joins TRBV7-9 and TRBJ1-1, with D tentatively TRBD1 (5 bases). V dropped 3 bases and J dropped 3 bases, with 11 bases sitting between them. Germline loops: CDR1 SEHNR, CDR2 FQNEAQ (reference sequence). This CDR3 region has 14 residues.

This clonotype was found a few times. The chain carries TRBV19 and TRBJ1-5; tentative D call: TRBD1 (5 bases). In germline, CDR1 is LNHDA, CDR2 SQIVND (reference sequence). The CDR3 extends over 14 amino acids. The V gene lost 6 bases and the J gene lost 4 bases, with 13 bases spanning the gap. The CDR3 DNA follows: TGTGCCAGTAGGGTTCTGGGACCTAATCAGCCCCAGCATTTT. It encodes CASRVLGPNQPQHF.

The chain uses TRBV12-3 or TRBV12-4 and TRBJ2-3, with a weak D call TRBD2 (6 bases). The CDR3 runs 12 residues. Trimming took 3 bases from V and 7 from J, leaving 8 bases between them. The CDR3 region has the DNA TGTGCCAGCAGTTTGCGGGGAAATACGCAGTATTTT. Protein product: CASSLRGNTQYF.

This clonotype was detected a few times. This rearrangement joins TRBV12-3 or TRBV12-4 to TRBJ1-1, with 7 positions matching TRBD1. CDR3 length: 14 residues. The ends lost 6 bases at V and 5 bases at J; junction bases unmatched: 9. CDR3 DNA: TGTGCCAGCAGCGGAGACAGGGAAGTAACTGAAGCTTTCTTT. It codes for CASSGDREVTEAFF.

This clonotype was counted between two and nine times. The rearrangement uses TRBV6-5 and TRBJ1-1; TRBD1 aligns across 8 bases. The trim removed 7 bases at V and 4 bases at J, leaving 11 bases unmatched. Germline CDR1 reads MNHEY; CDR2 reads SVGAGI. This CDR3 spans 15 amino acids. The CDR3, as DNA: TGTGCCAGCACTTTACAGGTCGACAGGGGCACTGAAGCTTTCTTT. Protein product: CASTLQVDRGTEAFF.

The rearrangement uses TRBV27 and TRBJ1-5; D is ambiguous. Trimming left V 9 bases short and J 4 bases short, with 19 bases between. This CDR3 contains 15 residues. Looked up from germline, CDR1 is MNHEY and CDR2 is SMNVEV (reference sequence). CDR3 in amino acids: CASNPAATENQPQHF. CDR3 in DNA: TGTGCCAGTAACCCCGCTGCAACGGAGAATCAGCCCCAGCATTTT.

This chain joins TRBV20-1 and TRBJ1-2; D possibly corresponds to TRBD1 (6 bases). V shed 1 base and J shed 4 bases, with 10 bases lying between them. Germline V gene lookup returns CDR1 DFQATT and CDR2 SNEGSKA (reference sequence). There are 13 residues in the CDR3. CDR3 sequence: CSARVRGGYGYTF. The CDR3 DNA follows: TGCAGTGCTAGAGTTAGAGGGGGCTATGGCTACACCTTC.

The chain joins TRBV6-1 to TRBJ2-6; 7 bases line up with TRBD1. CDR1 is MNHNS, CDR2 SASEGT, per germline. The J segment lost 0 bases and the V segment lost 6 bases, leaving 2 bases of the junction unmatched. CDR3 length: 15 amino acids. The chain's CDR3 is CASRTGTSGANVLTF. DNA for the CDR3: TGTGCCAGCAGGACAGGGACCTCTGGGGCCAACGTCCTGACTTTC.

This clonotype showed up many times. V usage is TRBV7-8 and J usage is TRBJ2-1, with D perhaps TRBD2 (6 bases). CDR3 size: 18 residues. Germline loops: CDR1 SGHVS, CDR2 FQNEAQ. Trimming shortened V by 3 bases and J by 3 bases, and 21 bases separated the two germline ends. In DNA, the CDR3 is TGTGCCAGCAGCTTGGACCCGACGGGGGACGACCACTACAATGAGCAGTTCTTC. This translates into CASSLDPTGDDHYNEQFF.

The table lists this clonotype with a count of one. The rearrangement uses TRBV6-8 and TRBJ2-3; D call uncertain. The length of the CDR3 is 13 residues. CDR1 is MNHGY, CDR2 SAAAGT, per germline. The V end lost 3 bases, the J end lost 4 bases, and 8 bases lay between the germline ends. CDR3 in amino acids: CASSYHSADTQYF. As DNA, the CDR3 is TGTGCCAGCAGTTATCACTCCGCAGATACGCAGTATTTT.

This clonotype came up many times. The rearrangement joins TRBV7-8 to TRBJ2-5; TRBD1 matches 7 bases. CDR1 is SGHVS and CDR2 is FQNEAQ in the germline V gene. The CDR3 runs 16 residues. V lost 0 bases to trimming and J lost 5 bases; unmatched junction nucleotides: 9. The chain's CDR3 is CASSLAFDRVSETQYF. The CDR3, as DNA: TGTGCCAGCAGCTTAGCTTTTGACAGGGTCAGTGAGACCCAGTACTTC.

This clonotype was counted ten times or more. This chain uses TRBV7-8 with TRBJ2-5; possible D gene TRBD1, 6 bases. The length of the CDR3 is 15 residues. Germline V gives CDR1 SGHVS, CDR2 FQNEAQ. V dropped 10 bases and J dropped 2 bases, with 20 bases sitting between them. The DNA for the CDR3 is TGTGCCACCACGGACATGGGGGCCTGGCAAGAGACCCAGTACTTC. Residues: CATTDMGAWQETQYF.

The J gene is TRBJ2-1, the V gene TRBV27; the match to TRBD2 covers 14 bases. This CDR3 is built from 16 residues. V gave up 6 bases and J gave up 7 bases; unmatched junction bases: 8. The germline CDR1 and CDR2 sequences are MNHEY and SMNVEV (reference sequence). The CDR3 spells CASRPSGTSGGNEQFF. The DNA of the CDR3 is TGTGCCAGCAGACCTTCCGGGACTAGCGGGGGAAATGAGCAGTTCTTC.

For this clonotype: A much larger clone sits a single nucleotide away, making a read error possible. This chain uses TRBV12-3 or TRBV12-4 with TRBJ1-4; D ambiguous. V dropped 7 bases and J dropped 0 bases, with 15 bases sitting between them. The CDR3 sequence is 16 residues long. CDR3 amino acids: CASNSTLDATNEKLFF. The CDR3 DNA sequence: TGTGCCAGCAATTCGACCTTGGACGCAACTAATGAAAAACTGTTTTTT.